This TCR beta chain stems from a study of shared clonotypes between healthy human individuals. Overall study context: For every donor, three CD4 naive, three CD4 memory, two CD8 naive and one CD8 memory plates were used.

Generated by immunoSEQ multiplex PCR, the TCRdb table keeps only in-frame clones and is missing some. The sample lists under 200,000 clones; 85% to 95% were seen once. Germline CDR1 and CDR2: SGHRS and YFSETQ. The trim removed 3 bases at V and 2 bases at J, leaving 4 bases unmatched. This CDR3 region has 14 residues. The origin of this receptor is a woman in her twenties or thirties in good health. Sequencing was done on a sample of naive CD4+ T cells sorted from blood. The subset: CD45RA+ positively selected. The V gene is TRBV5-1, the J gene TRBJ2-5, with 7 bases that match TRBD2. This CDR3 is CASSWEGSQETQYF. The CDR3 DNA sequence: TGCGCCAGCAGCTGGGAGGGTTCACAAGAGACCCAGTACTTC.